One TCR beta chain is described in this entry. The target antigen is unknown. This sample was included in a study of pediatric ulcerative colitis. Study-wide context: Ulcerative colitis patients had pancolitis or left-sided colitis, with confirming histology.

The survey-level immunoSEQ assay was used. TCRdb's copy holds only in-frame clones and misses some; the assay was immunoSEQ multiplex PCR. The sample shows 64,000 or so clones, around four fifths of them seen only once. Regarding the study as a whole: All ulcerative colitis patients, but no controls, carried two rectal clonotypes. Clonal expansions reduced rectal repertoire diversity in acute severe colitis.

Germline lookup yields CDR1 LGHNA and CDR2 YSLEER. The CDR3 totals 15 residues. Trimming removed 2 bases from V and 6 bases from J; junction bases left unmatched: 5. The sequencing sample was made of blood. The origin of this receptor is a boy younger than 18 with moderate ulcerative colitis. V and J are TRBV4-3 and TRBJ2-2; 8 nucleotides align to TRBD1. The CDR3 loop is CASSQTDRAAGELFF. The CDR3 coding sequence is TGCGCCAGCAGCCAAACGGACAGGGCGGCCGGGGAGCTGTTTTTT.